These T cell receptor beta chains were read from a single sample in a study of T-cell memory formation after mild COVID-19. MiXCR, applied by TCRdb to the 5' RACE reads, yields one record per CDR3 protein. The data show 450,000 or so distinct CDR3 sequences, around a quarter seen once. Sequenced material: PBMCs or a T cell subset sorted from them (not recorded which). The receptors were sampled from an adult woman who had mild COVID-19 (a few samples of this study predate the infection). Cell type and time point are not known. Each CDR3 is given with its conserved first and last residue. D genes are given only for firm matches. For some rows the clone size is stated as once, few or many, or as a class when expanded; others skip it.

d_gene | abundance | j_gene | v_gene | CDR3nt | CDR3aa
TRBD1 | many | TRBJ2-1 | TRBV5-1 | TGCGCCAGCAGCTTGTCTGGGACAGCGGATGGCGAGCAGTTCTTC | CASSLSGTADGEQFF
TRBD2 | few | TRBJ2-5 | TRBV9 | TGTGCCAGCAGCGTAGGGACTAGCGGGAGTTTGAAGACCCAGTACTTC | CASSVGTSGSLKTQYF
. | . | TRBJ2-1 | TRBV24-1 | TGTGCCACCAGTGACTCTCTTTTAGGTGAGCAGTTCTTC | CATSDSLLGEQFF
. | once | TRBJ1-1 | TRBV27 | TGTGCCAGCAGCCACTTCGGGGGACGTGAAATGAACACTGAAGCTTTCTTT | CASSHFGGREMNTEAFF
TRBD1 | . | TRBJ2-7 | TRBV20-1 | TGCAGTGCTAGCGACAGGGTCGAGCAGTACTTC | CSASDRVEQYF
. | many | TRBJ2-7 | TRBV5-1 | TGCGCCAGCAGCTTGGTTGGCGAGGGCAGAAAGCAGGCCTACGAGCAGTACTTC | CASSLVGEGRKQAYEQYF
TRBD1 | few | TRBJ1-2 | TRBV5-1 | TGCGCCAGCAGCAAAGGGGGCGCGGCCGATGGCTACACCTTC | CASSKGGAADGYTF
TRBD2 | few | TRBJ2-5 | TRBV4-1 | TGCGCCAGCAGCCAAGGGGGACTAGCGGGGGTTATGGAGACCCAGTACTTC | CASSQGGLAGVMETQYF
. | many | TRBJ2-7 | TRBV5-4 | TGTGCCAGCAGCTTGATTAGTTACGAGCAGTACTTC | CASSLISYEQYF
TRBD2 | . | TRBJ2-1 | TRBV18 | TGTGCCAGCTCACCAAAGGGACTAGCGGGAGCGGGGCCCTACAATGAGCAGTTCTTC | CASSPKGLAGAGPYNEQFF
. | . | TRBJ1-2 | TRBV12-5 | TGTGCTAGTGGTTTGGTAGGACCACCAGGTGTGAGCTACACCTTC | CASGLVGPPGVSYTF
TRBD2 | . | TRBJ2-7 | TRBV25-1 | TGTGCCAGCAGTGAGTCGACTAGCGGGTACTACGAGCAGTACTTC | CASSESTSGYYEQYF
TRBD2 | few | TRBJ2-3 | TRBV11-1 | TGTGCCAGCAGCCGCGGACTAGCGGCTAGCACAGATACGCAGTATTTT | CASSRGLAASTDTQYF
. | few | TRBJ2-3 | TRBV10-3 | TGTGCCATCAGTTATACAGGGTCAGATACGCAGTATTTT | CAISYTGSDTQYF
TRBD2 | . | TRBJ2-1 | TRBV15 | TGTGCCACCACCCGCGGGGTAGCGGGGTTTTCTGAGCAGTTCTTC | CATTRGVAGFSEQFF
. | few | TRBJ1-1 | TRBV7-9 | TGTGCCAGCAGCATAACCCCGGGATCGCAAGTTGAAGCTTTCTTT | CASSITPGSQVEAFF
. | . | TRBJ1-1 | TRBV7-3 | TGTGCCAGCAGCTTAACGCATGGGCAGTTGAACACTGAAGCTTTCTTT | CASSLTHGQLNTEAFF
TRBD1 | few | TRBJ1-1 | TRBV9 | TGTGCCAGCAGCGCCTGGGACAGGGTGAACACTGAAGCTTTCTTT | CASSAWDRVNTEAFF
. | few | TRBJ2-7 | TRBV20-1 | TGCAGTGCTAATGAGTTGGGGAAGAACTACGAGCAGTACTTC | CSANELGKNYEQYF
TRBD1 | few | TRBJ2-2 | TRBV5-1 | TGCGCCAGCAGCCCGGGGACAGCCTACACCGGGGAGCTGTTTTTT | CASSPGTAYTGELFF
. | once | TRBJ1-2 | TRBV6-5 | TGTGCCAGCAGTTACACCCTGGACGGACGATATGGCTACACCTTC | CASSYTLDGRYGYTF
. | many | TRBJ2-7 | TRBV12-3/TRBV12-4 | TGTGCCAGCAGTTTACTTGCTGATTCCTACGAGCAGTACTTC | CASSLLADSYEQYF
TRBD2 | . | TRBJ2-3 | TRBV15 | TGTGCCACCAGCAGGGGCGCGGGGGGGAGCACAGATACGCAGTATTTT | CATSRGAGGSTDTQYF
. | . | TRBJ1-5 | TRBV11-2 | TGTGCCAGCAGCTTAGAGGGAGGGAAACAGCCCCAGCATTTT | CASSLEGGKQPQHF
. | few | TRBJ2-2 | TRBV7-2 | TGTGCCAGCAGCTTCATAACAGAGAACACCGGGGAGCTGTTTTTT | CASSFITENTGELFF
TRBD1 | . | TRBJ2-1 | TRBV11-3 | TGTGCCAGCAGTCACAAAGACAGGGACTACAATGAGCAGTTCTTC | CASSHKDRDYNEQFF